This T cell receptor beta chain appears in the sequencing data of a study of T cells in localized non-small cell lung cancer. The V segment lost 4 bases and the J segment 4 bases; nucleotides outside the gene matches: 0. Germline V gene lookup returns CDR1 SGHRS and CDR2 YFSETQ. The CDR3 spans 12 residues. TCRdb keeps only in-frame clones here, not all; method: immunoSEQ multiplex PCR. The sample holds around 83,000 clones; around 80% are singletons and the top ten take 15% to 20%. The study, taken as a whole, reports: Compared with tumor, uninvolved adjacent lung displayed greater T cell clonality, ranking highest overall. Because sequencing included only one region (of the tumor), heterogeneity remains possible. In adjacent lung, a median about 54 of the top 100 tumor clones were found.

With regard to this clone: Antigen: not known.

This receptor was obtained from a man between 40 and 70 years old with stage II squamous cell lung carcinoma. This specimen was PBMCs, taken before any cancer treatment. The V call is TRBV5-1, the J call TRBJ2-5, with 8 positions matching TRBD1. The CDR3 DNA reads as TGCGCCAGCAGCACAGGGGGAGAGACCCAGTACTTC. Its protein is CASSTGGETQYF.